The 3 T cell receptor beta chains presented below share a single source sample, sequenced in a study of spatial heterogeneity in lung cancer. TCRdb passed the 5' RACE reads through MiXCR, listing each CDR3 protein once. The table shows fewer than 150,000 distinct CDR3 sequences, with roughly a tenth occurring only once. Specified time point: blood at routine non-recurrence follow-up after resection. Here the sequenced sample was PBMCs, taken at follow-up. The receptors originated from a female donor with early-stage non-small cell lung cancer.

This clonotype was seen a few times. The chain employs TRBV6-5 and TRBJ2-7; D is perhaps TRBD1 or TRBD2 (6 bases each). Trimming took 0 bases from V and 7 from J, leaving 13 bases between them. The length of the CDR3 is 14 residues. Germline-derived CDR1 and CDR2 are MNHEY and SVGAGI. The CDR3 is CASSYSRGAWEQYF. The CDR3 nucleotides read TGTGCCAGCAGTTACTCGAGGGGGGCCTGGGAGCAGTACTTC.

This clonotype was counted between two and nine times. This sequence joins TRBV28 and TRBJ2-7, with D unresolved. The V end was cut by 8 bases, the J end by 0 bases, with 5 bases between. Germline assignment: CDR1 MDHEN and CDR2 SYDVKM. The CDR3 has 11 residues. The CDR3 sequence is CASGSSYEQYF. In nucleotides, the CDR3 is TGTGCCAGCGGCAGCTCCTACGAGCAGTACTTC. Drawing the rest from reference TRBV28 and TRBJ2-7, the complete variable domain is DVKVTQSSRYLVKRTGEKVFLECVQDMDHENMFWYRQDPGLGLRLIYFSYDVKMKEKGDIPEGYSVSREKKERFSLILESASTNQTSMYLCASGSSYEQYFGPGTRLTVT.

This clonotype was recorded a few times. The V gene is TRBV20-1, the J gene TRBJ2-7; D perhaps matches TRBD2 (5 bases). Germline V lookup: CDR1 DFQATT, CDR2 SNEGSKA (reference sequence). The CDR3 has 15 residues. The V end lost 2 bases, the J end lost 3 bases, and 17 bases lay between the germline ends. The CDR3 loop reads CSARPPIGLDYEQYV. CDR3 nucleotides: TGCAGTGCTAGACCCCCAATTGGACTTGACTACGAGCAGTACGTC.